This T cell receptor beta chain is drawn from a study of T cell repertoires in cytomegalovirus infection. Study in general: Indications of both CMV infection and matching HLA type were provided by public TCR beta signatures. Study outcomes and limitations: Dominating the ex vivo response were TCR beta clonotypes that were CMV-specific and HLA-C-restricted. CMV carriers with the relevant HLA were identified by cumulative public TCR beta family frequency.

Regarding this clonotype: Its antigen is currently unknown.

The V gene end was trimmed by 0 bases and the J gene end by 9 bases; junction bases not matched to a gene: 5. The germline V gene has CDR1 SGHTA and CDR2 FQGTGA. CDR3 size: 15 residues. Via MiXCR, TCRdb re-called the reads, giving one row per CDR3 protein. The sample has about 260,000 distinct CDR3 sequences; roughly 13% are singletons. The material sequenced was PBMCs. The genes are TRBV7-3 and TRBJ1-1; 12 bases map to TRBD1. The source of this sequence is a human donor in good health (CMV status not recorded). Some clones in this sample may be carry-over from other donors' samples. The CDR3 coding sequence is TGTGCCAGCAGCTTAACCGGGACAGGGGGCGTTAAAGCTTTCTTT. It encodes CASSLTGTGGVKAFF.